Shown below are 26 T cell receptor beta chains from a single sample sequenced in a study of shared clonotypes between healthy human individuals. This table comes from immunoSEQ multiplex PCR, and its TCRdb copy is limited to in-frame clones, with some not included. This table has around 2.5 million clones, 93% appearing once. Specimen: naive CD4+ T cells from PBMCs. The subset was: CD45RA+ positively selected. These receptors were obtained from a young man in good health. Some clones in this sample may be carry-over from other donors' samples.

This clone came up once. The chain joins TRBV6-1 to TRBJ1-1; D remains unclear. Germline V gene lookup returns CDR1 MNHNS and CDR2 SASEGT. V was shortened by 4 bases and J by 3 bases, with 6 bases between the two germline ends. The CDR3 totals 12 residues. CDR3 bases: TGTGCCAGCAGTGGGCCCGACACTGAAGCTTTCTTT. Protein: CASSGPDTEAFF.

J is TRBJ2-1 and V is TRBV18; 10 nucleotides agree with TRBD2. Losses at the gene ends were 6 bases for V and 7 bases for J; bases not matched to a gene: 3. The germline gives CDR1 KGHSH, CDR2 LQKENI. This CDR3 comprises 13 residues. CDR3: CASSTSGKNEQFF. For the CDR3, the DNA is TGTGCCAGCTCTACTAGCGGGAAAAATGAGCAGTTCTTC.

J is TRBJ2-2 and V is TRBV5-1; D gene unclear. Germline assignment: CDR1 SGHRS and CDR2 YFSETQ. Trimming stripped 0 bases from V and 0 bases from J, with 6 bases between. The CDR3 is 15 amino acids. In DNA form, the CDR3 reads TGCGCCAGCAGCTTGGACATGGCGAACACCGGGGAGCTGTTTTTT. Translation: CASSLDMANTGELFF.

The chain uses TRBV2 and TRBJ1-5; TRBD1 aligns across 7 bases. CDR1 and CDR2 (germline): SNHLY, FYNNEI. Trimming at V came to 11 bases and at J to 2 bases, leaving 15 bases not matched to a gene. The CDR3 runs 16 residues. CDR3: CASRGVQGKGNQPQHF. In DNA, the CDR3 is TGTGCCTCACGGGGTGTACAGGGGAAGGGCAATCAGCCCCAGCATTTT.

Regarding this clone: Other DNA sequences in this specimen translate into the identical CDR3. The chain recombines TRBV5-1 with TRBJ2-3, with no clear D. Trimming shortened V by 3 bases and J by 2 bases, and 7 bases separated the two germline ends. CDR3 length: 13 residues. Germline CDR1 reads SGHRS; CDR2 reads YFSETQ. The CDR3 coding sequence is TGCGCCAGCAGCTCAGGACCCACAGATACGCAGTATTTT. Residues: CASSSGPTDTQYF.

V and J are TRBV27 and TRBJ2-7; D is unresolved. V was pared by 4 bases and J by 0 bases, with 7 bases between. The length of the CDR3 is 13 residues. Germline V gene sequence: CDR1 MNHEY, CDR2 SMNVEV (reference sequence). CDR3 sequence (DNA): TGTGCCAGCAGTTCGGCAGACTCCTACGAGCAGTACTTC. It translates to CASSSADSYEQYF.

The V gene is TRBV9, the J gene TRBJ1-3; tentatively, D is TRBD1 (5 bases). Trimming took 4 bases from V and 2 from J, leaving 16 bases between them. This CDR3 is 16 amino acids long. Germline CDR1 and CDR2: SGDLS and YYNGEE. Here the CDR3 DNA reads TGTGCCAGCAGCCTCCAGGGAATTGAGGCTGGAAACACCATATATTTT. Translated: CASSLQGIEAGNTIYF.

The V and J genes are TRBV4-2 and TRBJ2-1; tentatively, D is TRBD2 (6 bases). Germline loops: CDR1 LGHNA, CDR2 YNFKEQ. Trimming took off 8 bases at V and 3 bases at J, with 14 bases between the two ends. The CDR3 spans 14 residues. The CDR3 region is CASQGGGYYNEQFF. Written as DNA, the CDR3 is TGTGCCAGCCAGGGAGGCGGGTACTACAATGAGCAGTTCTTC.

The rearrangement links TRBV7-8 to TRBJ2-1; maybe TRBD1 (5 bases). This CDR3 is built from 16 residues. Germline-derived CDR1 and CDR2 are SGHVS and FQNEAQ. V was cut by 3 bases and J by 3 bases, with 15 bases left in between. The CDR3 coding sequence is TGTGCCAGCAGCTTTAGTTCTAGGGGCTTCTACAATGAGCAGTTCTTC. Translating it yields CASSFSSRGFYNEQFF.

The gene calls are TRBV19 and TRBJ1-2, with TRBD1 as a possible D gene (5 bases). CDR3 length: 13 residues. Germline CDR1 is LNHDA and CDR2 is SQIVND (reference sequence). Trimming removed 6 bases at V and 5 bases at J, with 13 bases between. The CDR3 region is CASRPLGEYGYTF. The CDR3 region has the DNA TGTGCCAGTAGACCTCTGGGGGAATATGGCTACACCTTC.

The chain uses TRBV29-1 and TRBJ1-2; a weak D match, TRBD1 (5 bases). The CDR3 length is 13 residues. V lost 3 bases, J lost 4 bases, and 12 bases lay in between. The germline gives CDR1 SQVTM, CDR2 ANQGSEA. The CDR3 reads CSVESGLGYGYTF. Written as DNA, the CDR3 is TGCAGCGTTGAGTCAGGGCTTGGCTATGGCTACACCTTC.

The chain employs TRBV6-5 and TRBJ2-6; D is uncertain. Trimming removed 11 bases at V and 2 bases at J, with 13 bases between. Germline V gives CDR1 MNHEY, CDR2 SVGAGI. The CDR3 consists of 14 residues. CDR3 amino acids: CACRRDPGANVLTF. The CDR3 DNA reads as TGTGCCTGCCGAAGGGATCCTGGGGCCAACGTCCTGACTTTC.

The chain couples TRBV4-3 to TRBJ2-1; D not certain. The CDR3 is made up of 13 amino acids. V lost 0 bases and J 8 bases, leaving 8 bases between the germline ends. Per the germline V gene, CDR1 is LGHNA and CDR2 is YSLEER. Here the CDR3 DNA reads TGCGCCAGCAGCCAAGAGGCGCGCCATGAGCAGTTCTTC. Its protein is CASSQEARHEQFF.

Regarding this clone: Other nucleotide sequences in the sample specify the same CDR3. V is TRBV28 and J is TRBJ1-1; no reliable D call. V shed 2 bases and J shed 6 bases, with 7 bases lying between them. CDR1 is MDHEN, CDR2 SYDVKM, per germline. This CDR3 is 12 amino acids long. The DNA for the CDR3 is TGTGCCAGCAGTTTACGGGGTCCTGAAGCTTTCTTT. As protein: CASSLRGPEAFF.

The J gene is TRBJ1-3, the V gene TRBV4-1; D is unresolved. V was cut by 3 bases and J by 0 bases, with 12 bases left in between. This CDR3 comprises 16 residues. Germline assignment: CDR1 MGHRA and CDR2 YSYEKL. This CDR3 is CASSHRVEASGNTIYF. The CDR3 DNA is TGCGCCAGCAGCCACCGGGTTGAGGCCTCTGGAAACACCATATATTTT.

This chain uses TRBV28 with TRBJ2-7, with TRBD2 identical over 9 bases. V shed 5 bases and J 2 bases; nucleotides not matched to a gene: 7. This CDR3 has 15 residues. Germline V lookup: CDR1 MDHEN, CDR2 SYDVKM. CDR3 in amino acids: CASSVPLAGPYEQYF. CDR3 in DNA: TGTGCCAGCAGTGTGCCACTAGCGGGCCCCTACGAGCAGTACTTC.

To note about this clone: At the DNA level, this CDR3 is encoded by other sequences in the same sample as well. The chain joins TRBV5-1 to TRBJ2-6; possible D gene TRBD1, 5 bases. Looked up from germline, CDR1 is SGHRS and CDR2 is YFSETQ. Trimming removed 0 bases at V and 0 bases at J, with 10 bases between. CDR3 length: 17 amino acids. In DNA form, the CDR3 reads TGCGCCAGCAGCTTGGTGGGGCGAAGCTCTGGGGCCAACGTCCTGACTTTC. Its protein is CASSLVGRSSGANVLTF.

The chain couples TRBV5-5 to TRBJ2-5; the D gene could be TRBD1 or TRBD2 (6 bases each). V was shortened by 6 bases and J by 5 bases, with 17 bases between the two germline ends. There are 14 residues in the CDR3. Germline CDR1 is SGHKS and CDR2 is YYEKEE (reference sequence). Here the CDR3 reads CASTALGGGETQYF. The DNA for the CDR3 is TGTGCCAGCACCGCCCTCGGAGGGGGGGAGACCCAGTACTTC.

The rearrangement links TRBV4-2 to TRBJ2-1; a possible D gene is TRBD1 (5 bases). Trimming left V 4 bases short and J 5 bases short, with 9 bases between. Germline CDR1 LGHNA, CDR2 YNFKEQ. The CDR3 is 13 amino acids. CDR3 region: CASSLGADNEQFF. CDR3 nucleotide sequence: TGTGCCAGCAGCCTTGGGGCGGACAATGAGCAGTTCTTC.

The CDR3 nucleotides read TGTGCCACCTCCGGGACAGCTTACGAGCAGTACTTC. Protein product: CATSGTAYEQYF. The gene calls are TRBV10-3 and TRBJ2-7; 7 nucleotides line up with TRBD1. The V gene's germline CDR1 is ENHRY and CDR2 SYGVKD. CDR3 length: 12 residues. The trim removed 10 bases at V and 4 bases at J, leaving 7 bases unmatched.

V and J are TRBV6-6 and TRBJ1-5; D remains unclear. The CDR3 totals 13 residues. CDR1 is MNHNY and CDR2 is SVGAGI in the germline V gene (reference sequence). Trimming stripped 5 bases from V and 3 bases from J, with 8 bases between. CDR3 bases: TGTGCCAGCAGTCCAGGATACAATCAGCCCCAGCATTTT. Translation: CASSPGYNQPQHF.

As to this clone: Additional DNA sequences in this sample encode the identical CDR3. DNA of the CDR3: TGTGCCAGCAGTTACTTAGGGGGGAATCAGCCCCAGCATTTT. Translated: CASSYLGGNQPQHF. V usage is TRBV6-6 and J usage is TRBJ1-5; tentatively, D is TRBD1 (6 bases). Germline V lookup: CDR1 MNHNY, CDR2 SVGAGI (reference sequence). V was clipped by 1 base and J by 4 bases, with 8 bases between them. The CDR3 contains 14 residues.

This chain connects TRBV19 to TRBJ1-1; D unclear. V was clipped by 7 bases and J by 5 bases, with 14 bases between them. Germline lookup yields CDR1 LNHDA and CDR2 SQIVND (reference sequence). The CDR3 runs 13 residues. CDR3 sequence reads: CASKRAPRTEAFF. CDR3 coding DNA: TGTGCCAGTAAGAGGGCGCCGAGGACTGAAGCTTTCTTT.

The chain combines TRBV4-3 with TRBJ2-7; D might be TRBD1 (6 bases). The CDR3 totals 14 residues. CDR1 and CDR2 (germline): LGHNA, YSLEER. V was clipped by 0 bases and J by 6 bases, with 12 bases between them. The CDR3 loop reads CASSQEGAGGEQYF. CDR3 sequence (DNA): TGCGCCAGCAGCCAAGAGGGGGCCGGTGGCGAGCAGTACTTC.

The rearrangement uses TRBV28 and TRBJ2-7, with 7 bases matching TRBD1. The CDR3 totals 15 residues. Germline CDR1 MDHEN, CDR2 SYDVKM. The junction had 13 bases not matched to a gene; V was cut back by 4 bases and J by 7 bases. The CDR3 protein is CASSYLRGSQGEQYF. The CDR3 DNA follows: TGTGCCAGCAGTTACCTCAGGGGGTCCCAGGGTGAGCAGTACTTC. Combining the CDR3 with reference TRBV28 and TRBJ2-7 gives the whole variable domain DVKVTQSSRYLVKRTGEKVFLECVQDMDHENMFWYRQDPGLGLRLIYFSYDVKMKEKGDIPEGYSVSREKKERFSLILESASTNQTSMYLCASSYLRGSQGEQYFGPGTRLTVT.

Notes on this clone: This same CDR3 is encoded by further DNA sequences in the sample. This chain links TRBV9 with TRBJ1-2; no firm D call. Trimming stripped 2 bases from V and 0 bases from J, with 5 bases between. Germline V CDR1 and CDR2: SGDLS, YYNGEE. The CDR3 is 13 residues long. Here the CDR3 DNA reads TGTGCCAGCAGCGTCTCCGCTAACTATGGCTACACCTTC. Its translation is CASSVSANYGYTF.